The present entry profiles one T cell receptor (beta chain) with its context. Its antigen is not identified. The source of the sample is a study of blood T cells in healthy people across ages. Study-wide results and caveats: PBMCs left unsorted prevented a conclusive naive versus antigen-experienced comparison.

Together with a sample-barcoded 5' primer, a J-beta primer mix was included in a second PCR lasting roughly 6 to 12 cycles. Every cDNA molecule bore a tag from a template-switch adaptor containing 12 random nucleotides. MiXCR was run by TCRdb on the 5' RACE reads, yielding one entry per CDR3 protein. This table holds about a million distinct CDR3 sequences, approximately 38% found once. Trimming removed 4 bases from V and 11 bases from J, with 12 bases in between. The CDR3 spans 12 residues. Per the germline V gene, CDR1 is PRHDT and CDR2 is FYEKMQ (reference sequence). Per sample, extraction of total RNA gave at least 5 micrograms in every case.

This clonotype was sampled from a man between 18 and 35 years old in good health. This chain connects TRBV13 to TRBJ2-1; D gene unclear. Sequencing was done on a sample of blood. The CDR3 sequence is CASSSEPRKQFF. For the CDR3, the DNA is TGTGCCAGCAGCTCCGAACCCAGAAAGCAGTTCTTC.